This paragraph covers one T cell receptor beta chain sequence. The junction had 5 bases not matched to a gene; V was cut back by 4 bases and J by 4 bases. The V gene's germline CDR1 is SNHLY and CDR2 FYNNEI. The CDR3 consists of 14 residues. The sample comes from a study of OX40 agonist ivuxolimab in advanced cancers. Study background: Participants, 70% to 90% male, averaged roughly 59 years of age, ranging from about 23 to 85.

The method was immunoSEQ multiplex PCR; TCRdb's version includes in-frame clones alone and lacks a portion of them. Of roughly 50,000 clones listed, over 80% are singletons. Specimen: CD4+ or CD8+ T cells sorted from blood, collected in a trial of the OX40 agonist ivuxolimab. This chain uses TRBV2 with TRBJ2-5, with TRBD1 matching over 8 bases. This receptor was obtained from an adult with an advanced solid tumor such as melanoma, head and neck, liver or kidney cancer. CDR3 region: CASSAGTGVETQYF. CDR3 in DNA: TGTGCCAGCAGTGCCGGGACAGGCGTAGAGACCCAGTACTTC. Full variable domain (remainder filled in from reference TRBV2 and TRBJ2-5): EPEVTQTPSHQVTQMGQEVILRCVPISNHLYFYWYRQILGQKVEFLVSFYNNEISEKSEIFDDQFSVERPDGSNFTLKIRSTKLEDSAMYFCASSAGTGVETQYFGPGTRLLVL.